This T cell receptor (beta chain) was documented in a study of control samples from healthy donors and cancer patients. Generated by immunoSEQ multiplex PCR, the TCRdb table keeps only in-frame clones and is missing some. The data contain more than 85,000 clones, roughly nine tenths of them singletons. The clonotype comes from a human donor in good health. The donor label of this sample is uncertain. The sequencing input was blood.

The CDR3 DNA reads TGCAGCGTCCCCCGACCGGGACTTTTATCGGGGGAGACCCAGTACTTC. Protein product: CSVPRPGLLSGETQYF. The chain carries TRBV29-1 and TRBJ2-5; a possible D gene is TRBD2 (6 bases). CDR3 size: 16 residues. Germline lookup yields CDR1 SQVTM and CDR2 ANQGSEA. The V end was cut by 6 bases, the J end by 5 bases, with 25 bases between.